What follows are 8 T cell receptor beta chains derived from one specimen sequenced in a study of shared clonotypes between healthy human individuals. Selected positively for CCR7 and CD45RO-negative, naive CD8 cells excluded terminally differentiated effector memory CD45RA+ cells. The data were produced by immunoSEQ multiplex PCR, yet TCRdb's version contains in-frame clones alone and is incomplete. The sample consists of around 2.1 million clones, around 93% of them appearing once. Sequencing used naive CD8+ T cells from PBMCs. The receptors here all came from a man between 18 and 35 years old in good health. Some clones in this sample may be carry-over from other donors' samples.

This chain connects TRBV29-1 to TRBJ2-7; TRBD2 aligns across 8 bases. Germline CDR1 reads SQVTM; CDR2 reads ANQGSEA. With 7 bases clipped from V and 5 bases from J, the junction kept 13 bases outside the gene matches. The CDR3 is 14 residues long. The CDR3 nucleotides are TGCAGCGGAGGTCCGGGACTAGATAACGACGAGCAGTACTTC. Translating it yields CSGGPGLDNDEQYF.

The rearrangement joins TRBV7-9 to TRBJ2-6; TRBD1 might be the D (5 bases). The CDR3 has 19 amino acids. Per the germline V gene, CDR1 is SEHNR and CDR2 is FQNEAQ (reference sequence). V lost 0 bases, J lost 0 bases, and 15 bases lay in between. The CDR3 spells CASSLAYKTVLSGANVLTF. In DNA form, the CDR3 reads TGTGCCAGCAGCTTAGCGTATAAGACAGTCCTCTCTGGGGCCAACGTCCTGACTTTC.

The chain links TRBV6-1 to TRBJ1-1; D is ambiguous. CDR1 and CDR2 (germline): MNHNS, SASEGT. There are 14 residues in the CDR3. Trimming left V 0 bases short and J 2 bases short, with 7 bases between. CDR3 residues: CASSEAGFNTEAFF. The CDR3 coding sequence is TGTGCCAGCAGTGAAGCGGGCTTCAACACTGAAGCTTTCTTT.

The rearrangement links TRBV5-1 to TRBJ1-2; possibly TRBD1 for D (6 bases). Per germline, CDR1 SGHRS and CDR2 YFSETQ. The CDR3 has 17 amino acids. Trimming took off 4 bases at V and 4 bases at J, with 23 bases between the two ends. DNA for the CDR3: TGCGCCAGCAGCATAGACCTGACACTACAGGGCCGCTATGGCTACACCTTC. Its translation: CASSIDLTLQGRYGYTF.

The genes are TRBV27 and TRBJ2-1; 9 bases agree with TRBD1. CDR3 size: 15 residues. CDR1 and CDR2 (germline): MNHEY, SMNVEV (reference sequence). V was clipped by 6 bases and J by 14 bases; unmatched bases: 17. In DNA form, the CDR3 reads TGTGCCAGCAGACCGACCCCGGGACAGGGTACGAGGGAGTTCTTC. Encoded protein: CASRPTPGQGTREFF.

The CDR3 coding sequence is TGTGCCAGCAGCTACGGGACAGTTGATCAGCCCCAGCATTTT. As protein: CASSYGTVDQPQHF. This sequence joins TRBV7-9 and TRBJ1-5, with 7 bases lining up with TRBD1. The V gene end was trimmed by 4 bases and the J gene end by 5 bases; junction bases not matched to a gene: 5. CDR1 and CDR2 (germline): SEHNR, FQNEAQ (reference sequence). CDR3 size: 14 residues.

The genes are TRBV5-1 and TRBJ1-1, with TRBD1 matching 7 bases. Per germline, CDR1 SGHRS and CDR2 YFSETQ. The CDR3 is 13 residues long. The V gene end was trimmed by 5 bases and the J gene end by 4 bases; junction bases not matched to a gene: 5. The CDR3 here is CASRQTGVTEAFF. Here the CDR3 DNA reads TGCGCCAGCAGGCAAACAGGGGTCACTGAAGCTTTCTTT.

The CDR3 bases are TGTGCCAGCAGTTACTCGAGGACAGGGAAAACAGATACGCAGTATTTT. Protein sequence: CASSYSRTGKTDTQYF. The chain uses TRBV6-5 and TRBJ2-3, with 8 bases lining up with TRBD1. Germline values: CDR1 MNHEY, CDR2 SVGAGI. The V and J ends lost 0 bases and 3 bases, in that order; junction bases with no gene match: 5. This CDR3 has 16 amino acids.